This T cell receptor (beta chain) originates from a study of CD8+CD57+ T cells in acquired aplastic anemia. An expansion of CD8+CD57+ cells by flow cytometry had been shown in patients chosen for sequencing. Severe acquired aplastic anemia was the diagnosis recorded for all patients. No patient had been given any therapy when blood was sampled. Investigators profiled TCR beta VDJ and CDR3 from genomic DNA template. TCRdb analysed the reads with MiXCR anew, one entry per CDR3 protein. Of more than 70,000 distinct CDR3 sequences detected, about 70% appear once; the ten largest clones hold about 82%. V shed 0 bases, J shed 0 bases, and the junction held 11 bases outside the gene matches. Germline-derived CDR1 and CDR2 are DFQATT and SNEGSKA (reference sequence). The length of the CDR3 is 17 residues.

This chain connects TRBV20-1 to TRBJ2-7; 7 nucleotides line up with TRBD1. The origin of this receptor is a human donor with aplastic anemia. The sequenced sample was sorted CD4+, CD8+, or CD8+CD57+ T cells (not recorded which) from PBMCs. For the CDR3, the DNA is TGCAGTGCTAGAGATCCTATCCGACAGGGTAGCTCCTACGAGCAGTACTTC. This encodes CSARDPIRQGSSYEQYF.